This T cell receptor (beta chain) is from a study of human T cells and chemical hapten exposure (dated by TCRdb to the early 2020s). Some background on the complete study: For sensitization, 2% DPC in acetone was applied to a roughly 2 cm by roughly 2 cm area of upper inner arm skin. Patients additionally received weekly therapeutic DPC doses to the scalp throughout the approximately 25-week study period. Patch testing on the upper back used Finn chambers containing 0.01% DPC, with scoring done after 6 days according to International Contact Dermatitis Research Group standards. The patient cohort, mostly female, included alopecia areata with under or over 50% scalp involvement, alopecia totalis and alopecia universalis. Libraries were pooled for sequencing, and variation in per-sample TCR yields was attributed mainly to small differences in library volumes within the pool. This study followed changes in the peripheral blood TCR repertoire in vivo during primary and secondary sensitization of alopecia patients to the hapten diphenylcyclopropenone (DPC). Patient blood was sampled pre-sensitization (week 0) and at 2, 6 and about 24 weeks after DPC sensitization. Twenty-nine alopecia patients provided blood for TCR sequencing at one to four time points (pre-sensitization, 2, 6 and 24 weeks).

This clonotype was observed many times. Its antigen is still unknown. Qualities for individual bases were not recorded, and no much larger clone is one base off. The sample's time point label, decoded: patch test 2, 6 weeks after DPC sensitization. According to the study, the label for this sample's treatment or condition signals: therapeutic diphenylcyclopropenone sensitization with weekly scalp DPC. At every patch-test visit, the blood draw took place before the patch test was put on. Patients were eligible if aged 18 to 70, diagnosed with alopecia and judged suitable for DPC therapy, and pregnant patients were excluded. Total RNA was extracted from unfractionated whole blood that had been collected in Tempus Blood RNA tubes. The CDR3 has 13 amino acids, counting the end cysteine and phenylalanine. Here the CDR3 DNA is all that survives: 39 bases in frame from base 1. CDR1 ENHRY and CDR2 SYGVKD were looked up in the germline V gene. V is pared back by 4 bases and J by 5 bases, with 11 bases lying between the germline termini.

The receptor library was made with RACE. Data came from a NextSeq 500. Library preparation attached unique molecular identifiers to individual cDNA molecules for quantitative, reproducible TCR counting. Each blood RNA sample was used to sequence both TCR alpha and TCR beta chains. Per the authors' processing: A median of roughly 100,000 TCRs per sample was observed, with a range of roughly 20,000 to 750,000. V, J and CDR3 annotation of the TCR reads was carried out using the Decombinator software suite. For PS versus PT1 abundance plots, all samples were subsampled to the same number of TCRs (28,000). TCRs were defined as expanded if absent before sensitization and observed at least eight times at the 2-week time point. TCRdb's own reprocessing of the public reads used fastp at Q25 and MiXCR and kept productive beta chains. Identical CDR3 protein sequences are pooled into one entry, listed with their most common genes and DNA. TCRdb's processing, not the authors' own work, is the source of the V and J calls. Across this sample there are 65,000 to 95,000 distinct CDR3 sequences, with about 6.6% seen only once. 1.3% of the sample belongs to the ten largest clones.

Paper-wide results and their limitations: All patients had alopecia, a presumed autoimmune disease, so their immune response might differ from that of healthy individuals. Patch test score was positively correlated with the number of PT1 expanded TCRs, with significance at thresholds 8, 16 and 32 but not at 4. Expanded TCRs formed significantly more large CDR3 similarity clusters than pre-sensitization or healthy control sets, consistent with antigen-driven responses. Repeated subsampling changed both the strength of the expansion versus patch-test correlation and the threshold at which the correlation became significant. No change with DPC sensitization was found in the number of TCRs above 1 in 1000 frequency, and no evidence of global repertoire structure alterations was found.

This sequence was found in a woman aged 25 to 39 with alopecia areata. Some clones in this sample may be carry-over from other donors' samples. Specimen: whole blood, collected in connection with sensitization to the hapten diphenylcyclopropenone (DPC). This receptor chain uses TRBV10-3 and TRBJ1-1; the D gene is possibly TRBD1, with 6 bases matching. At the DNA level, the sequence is TGTGCCATCAGTGTTGGGGGGCAGACTGAAGCTTTCTTT. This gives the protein CAISVGGQTEAFF.